A selection of T cell receptor beta chains follows, all from one sample in a study of Ad26.COV2.S vaccination and SARS-CoV-2 variants. Assay used: immunoSEQ multiplex PCR; TCRdb lists only in-frame clones, some missing. The sample lists about 400,000 clones, 88% occurring once. This material consisted of peripheral blood, taken in a trial of Ad26.COV2.S vaccine versus placebo. The origin of the receptors is a person between 18 and 60 years old who received the Ad26.COV2.S COVID-19 vaccine or a placebo. Each CDR3 is given with its conserved first and last residue. The D gene is left open where the match is weak. A row's size may be missing; if present it is once, few, many or a size class.

-,TRBV6-6,-,TRBJ2-7,TGTGCCAGCAGTTACCCGGGAGTTCTCTCCTACGAGCAGTACTTC,CASSYPGVLSYEQYF
-,TRBV6-5,-,TRBJ1-1,TGTGCCAGCAGTCCTGCAAGGGTCACTGAAGCTTTCTTT,CASSPARVTEAFF
-,TRBV6-5,-,TRBJ1-2,TGTGCCAGCAGTAAGGGTGCAGATGGCTACACCTTC,CASSKGADGYTF
-,TRBV4-1,-,TRBJ2-3,TGCGCCAGCAGCCACGGAGCGGCGGGCTTTAGCACAGATACGCAGTATTTT,CASSHGAAGFSTDTQYF
-,TRBV28,-,TRBJ2-7,TGTGCCAGCAGTTTAAATGGCTTTCCGACAGAGGGTAACTTC,CASSLNGFPTEGNF
-,TRBV19,TRBD1,TRBJ1-2,TGTGCCAGCACTGATCCGGGACAGGGGGCTCATGCCTATGGCTACACCTTC,CASTDPGQGAHAYGYTF
-,TRBV4-2,-,TRBJ2-5,TGTGCCAGCAGCCAAGATATTCAGCGGCCCGGGGAGACCCAGTACTTC,CASSQDIQRPGETQYF
-,TRBV11-1,TRBD1,TRBJ2-2,TGTGCCAGCAGCCGGCTCCAGGGGGCGGACGGGGAGCTGTTTTTT,CASSRLQGADGELFF
-,TRBV5-6,-,TRBJ1-2,TGTGCCAGCCATTTGGGGGGGCACCGCAACTATGGCTACACCTTC,CASHLGGHRNYGYTF
-,TRBV9,-,TRBJ2-5,TGTGCCAGCAGCGTAACGGGGGAGACCCAGTACTTC,CASSVTGETQYF
once,TRBV20-1,-,TRBJ2-6,TGCAGTGCTAGTAACACGTTCTCTGGGGCCAACGTCCTGACTTTC,CSASNTFSGANVLTF
-,TRBV19,-,TRBJ2-7,TGTGCCAGTAGTACGGCAGGGTCCTACGAGCAGTACTTC,CASSTAGSYEQYF
-,TRBV6-6,-,TRBJ1-2,TGTGCCAGCAGTCGAAGTTATGAGGGGCCGGTCTATGGCTACACCTTC,CASSRSYEGPVYGYTF
-,TRBV9,-,TRBJ2-3,TGTGCCAGCAGCCCCGCGGTTCTTAGCACAGATACGCAGTATTTT,CASSPAVLSTDTQYF